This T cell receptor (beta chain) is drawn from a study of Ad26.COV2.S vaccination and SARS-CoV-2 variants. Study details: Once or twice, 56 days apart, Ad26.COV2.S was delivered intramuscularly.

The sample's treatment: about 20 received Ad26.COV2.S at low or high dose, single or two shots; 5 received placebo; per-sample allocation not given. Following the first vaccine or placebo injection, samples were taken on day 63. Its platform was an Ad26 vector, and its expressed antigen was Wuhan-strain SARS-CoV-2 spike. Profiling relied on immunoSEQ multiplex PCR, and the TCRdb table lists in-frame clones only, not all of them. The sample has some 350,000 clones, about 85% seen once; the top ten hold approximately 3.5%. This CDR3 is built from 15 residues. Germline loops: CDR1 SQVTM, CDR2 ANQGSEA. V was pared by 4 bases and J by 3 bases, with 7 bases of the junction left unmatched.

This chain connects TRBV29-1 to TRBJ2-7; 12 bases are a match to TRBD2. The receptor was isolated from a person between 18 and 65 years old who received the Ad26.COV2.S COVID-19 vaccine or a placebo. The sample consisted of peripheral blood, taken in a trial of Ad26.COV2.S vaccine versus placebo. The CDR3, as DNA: TGCAGCGTTGCGCCGCTAGCGGGAGGGAACTACGAGCAGTACTTC. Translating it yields CSVAPLAGGNYEQYF.